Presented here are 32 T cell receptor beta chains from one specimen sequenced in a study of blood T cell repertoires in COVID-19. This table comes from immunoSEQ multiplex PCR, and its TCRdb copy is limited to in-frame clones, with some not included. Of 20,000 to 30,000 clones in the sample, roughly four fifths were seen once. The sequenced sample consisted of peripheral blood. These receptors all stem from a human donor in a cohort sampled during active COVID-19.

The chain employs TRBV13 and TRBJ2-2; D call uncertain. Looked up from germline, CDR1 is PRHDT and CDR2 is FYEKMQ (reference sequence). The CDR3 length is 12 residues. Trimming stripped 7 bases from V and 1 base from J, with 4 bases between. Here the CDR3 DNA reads TGTGCCAGCACAGGGAACACCGGGGAGCTGTTTTTT. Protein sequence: CASTGNTGELFF.

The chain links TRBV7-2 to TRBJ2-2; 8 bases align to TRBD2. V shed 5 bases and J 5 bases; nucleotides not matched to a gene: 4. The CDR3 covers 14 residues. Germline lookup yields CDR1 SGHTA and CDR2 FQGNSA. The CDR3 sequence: CASSRGGSTGELFF. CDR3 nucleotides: TGTGCCAGCAGCCGGGGGGGTTCGACCGGGGAGCTGTTTTTT.

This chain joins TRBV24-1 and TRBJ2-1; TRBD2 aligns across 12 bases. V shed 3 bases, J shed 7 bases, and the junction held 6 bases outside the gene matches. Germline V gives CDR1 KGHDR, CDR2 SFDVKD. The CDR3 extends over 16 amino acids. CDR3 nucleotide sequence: TGTGCCACCAGTGATCCCGGGACTAGCGGGTGGAATGAGCAGTTCTTC. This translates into CATSDPGTSGWNEQFF.

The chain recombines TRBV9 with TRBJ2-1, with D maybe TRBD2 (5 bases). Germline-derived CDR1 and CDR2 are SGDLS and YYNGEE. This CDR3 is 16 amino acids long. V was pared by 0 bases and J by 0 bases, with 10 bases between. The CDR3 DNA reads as TGTGCCAGCAGCGTAGATACGGGAATCTCCTACAATGAGCAGTTCTTC. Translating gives CASSVDTGISYNEQFF.

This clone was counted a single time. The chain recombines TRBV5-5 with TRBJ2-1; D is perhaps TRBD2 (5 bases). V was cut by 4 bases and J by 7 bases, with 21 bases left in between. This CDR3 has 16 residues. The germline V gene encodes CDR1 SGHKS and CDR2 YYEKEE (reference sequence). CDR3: CASSATGGQKANEQFF. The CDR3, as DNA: TGTGCCAGCAGCGCCACCGGCGGGCAAAAAGCGAATGAGCAGTTCTTC. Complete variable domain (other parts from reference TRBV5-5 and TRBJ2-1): DAGVTQSPTHLIKTRGQQVTLRCSPISGHKSVSWYQQVLGQGPQFIFQYYEKEERGRGNFPDRFSARQFPNYSSELNVNALLLGDSALYLCASSATGGQKANEQFFGPGTRLTVL.

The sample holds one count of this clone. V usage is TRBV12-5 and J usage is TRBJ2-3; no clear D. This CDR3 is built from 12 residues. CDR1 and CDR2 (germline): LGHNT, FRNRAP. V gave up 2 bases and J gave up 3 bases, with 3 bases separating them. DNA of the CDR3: TGTGCTAGTGGTTTGCCTACAGATACGCAGTATTTT. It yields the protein CASGLPTDTQYF.

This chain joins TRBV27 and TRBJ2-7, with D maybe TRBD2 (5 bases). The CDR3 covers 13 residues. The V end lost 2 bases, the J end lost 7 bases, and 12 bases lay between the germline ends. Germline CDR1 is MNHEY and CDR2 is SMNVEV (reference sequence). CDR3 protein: CASSLRGLGEQYF. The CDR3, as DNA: TGTGCCAGCAGTTTAAGAGGGTTGGGGGAGCAGTACTTC.

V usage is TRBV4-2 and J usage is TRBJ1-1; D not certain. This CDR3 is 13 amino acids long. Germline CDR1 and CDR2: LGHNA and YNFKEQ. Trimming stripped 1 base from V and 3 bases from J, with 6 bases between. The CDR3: CASSQVRDTEAFF. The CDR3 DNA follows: TGTGCCAGCAGCCAAGTAAGAGACACTGAAGCTTTCTTT.

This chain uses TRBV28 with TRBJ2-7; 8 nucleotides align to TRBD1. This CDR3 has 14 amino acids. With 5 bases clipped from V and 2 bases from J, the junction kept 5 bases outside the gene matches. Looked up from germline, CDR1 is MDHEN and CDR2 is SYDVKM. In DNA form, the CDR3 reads TGTGCCAGCAGTAACACAGGGGGAACCTACGAGCAGTACTTC. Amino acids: CASSNTGGTYEQYF. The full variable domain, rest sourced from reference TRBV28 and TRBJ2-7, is DVKVTQSSRYLVKRTGEKVFLECVQDMDHENMFWYRQDPGLGLRLIYFSYDVKMKEKGDIPEGYSVSREKKERFSLILESASTNQTSMYLCASSNTGGTYEQYFGPGTRLTVT.

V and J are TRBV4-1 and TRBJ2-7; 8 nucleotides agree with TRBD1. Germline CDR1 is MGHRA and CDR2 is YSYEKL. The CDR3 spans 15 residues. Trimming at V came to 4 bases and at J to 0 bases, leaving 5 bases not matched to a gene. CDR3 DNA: TGCGCCAGCAGCCGAGACAGGGGCAACTCCTACGAGCAGTACTTC. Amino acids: CASSRDRGNSYEQYF.

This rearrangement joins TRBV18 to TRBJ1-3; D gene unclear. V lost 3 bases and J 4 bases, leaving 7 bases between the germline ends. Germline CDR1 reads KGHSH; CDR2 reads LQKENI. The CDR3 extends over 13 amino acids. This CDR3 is CASSPDNGNTIYF. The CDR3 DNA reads TGTGCCAGCTCACCTGACAACGGAAACACCATATATTTT.

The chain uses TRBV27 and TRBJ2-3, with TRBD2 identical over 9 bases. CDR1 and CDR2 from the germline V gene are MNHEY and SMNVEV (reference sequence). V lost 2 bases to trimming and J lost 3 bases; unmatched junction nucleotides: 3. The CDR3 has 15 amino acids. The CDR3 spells CASSLAGGPTDTQYF. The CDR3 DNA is TGTGCCAGCAGTTTAGCGGGAGGGCCGACAGATACGCAGTATTTT.

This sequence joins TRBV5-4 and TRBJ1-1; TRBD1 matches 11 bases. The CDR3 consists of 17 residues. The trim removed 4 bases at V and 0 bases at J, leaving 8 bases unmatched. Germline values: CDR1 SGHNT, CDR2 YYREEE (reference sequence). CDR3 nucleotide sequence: TGTGCCAGCAGCGTAGGGACAGGGGGTTGGATGAACACTGAAGCTTTCTTT. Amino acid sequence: CASSVGTGGWMNTEAFF.

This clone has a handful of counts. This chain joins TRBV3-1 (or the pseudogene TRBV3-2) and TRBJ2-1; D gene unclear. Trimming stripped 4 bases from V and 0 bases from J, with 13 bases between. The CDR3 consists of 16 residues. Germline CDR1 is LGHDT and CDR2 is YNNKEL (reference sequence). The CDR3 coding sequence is TGTGCCAGCAGCCCACGGGTGTCGAGCTCCTACAATGAGCAGTTCTTC. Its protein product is CASSPRVSSSYNEQFF.

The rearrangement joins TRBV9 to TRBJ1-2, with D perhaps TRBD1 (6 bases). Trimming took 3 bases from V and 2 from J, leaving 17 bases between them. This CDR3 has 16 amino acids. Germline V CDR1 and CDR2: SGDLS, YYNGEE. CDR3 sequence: CASSASQGQGNYGYTF. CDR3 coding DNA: TGTGCCAGCAGCGCATCCCAGGGGCAGGGGAACTATGGCTACACCTTC.

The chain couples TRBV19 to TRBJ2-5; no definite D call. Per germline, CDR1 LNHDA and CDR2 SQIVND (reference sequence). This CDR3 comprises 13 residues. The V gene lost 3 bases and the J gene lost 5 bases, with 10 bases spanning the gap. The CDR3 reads CASSISIWETQYF. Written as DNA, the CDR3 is TGTGCCAGTAGTATTTCTATATGGGAGACCCAGTACTTC.

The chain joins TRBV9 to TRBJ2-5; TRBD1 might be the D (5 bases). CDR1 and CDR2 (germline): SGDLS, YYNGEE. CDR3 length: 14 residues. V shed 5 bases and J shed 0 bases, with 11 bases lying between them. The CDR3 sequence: CASSSPTDQETQYF. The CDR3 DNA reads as TGTGCCAGCAGTTCGCCGACAGACCAAGAGACCCAGTACTTC. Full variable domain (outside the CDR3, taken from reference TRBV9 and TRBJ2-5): DSGVTQTPKHLITATGQRVTLRCSPRSGDLSVYWYQQSLDQGLQFLIQYYNGEERAKGNILERFSAQQFPDLHSELNLSSLELGDSALYFCASSSPTDQETQYFGPGTRLLVL.

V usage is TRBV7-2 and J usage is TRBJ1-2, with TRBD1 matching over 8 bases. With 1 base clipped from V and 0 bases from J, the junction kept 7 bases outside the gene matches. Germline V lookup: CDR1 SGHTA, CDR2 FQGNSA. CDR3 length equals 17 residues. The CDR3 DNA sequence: TGTGCCAGCAGCTTAGACCAGGGGGCCATTTCTAACTATGGCTACACCTTC. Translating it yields CASSLDQGAISNYGYTF.

The CDR3 spells CASSQGQHSYEQYF. For the CDR3, the DNA is TGTGCCAGCAGCCAGGGACAGCATTCCTACGAGCAGTACTTC. The chain uses TRBV7-9 and TRBJ2-7, with 7 nucleotides matching TRBD1. The ends lost 5 bases at V and 1 base at J; junction bases unmatched: 5. Germline V gene sequence: CDR1 SEHNR, CDR2 FQNEAQ (reference sequence). The CDR3 runs to 14 residues.

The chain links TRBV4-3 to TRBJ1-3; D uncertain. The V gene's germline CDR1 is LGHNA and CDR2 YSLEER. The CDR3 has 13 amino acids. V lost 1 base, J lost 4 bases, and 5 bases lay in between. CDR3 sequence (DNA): TGCGCCAGCAGCCAAGCTCCCGGAAACACCATATATTTT. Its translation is CASSQAPGNTIYF.

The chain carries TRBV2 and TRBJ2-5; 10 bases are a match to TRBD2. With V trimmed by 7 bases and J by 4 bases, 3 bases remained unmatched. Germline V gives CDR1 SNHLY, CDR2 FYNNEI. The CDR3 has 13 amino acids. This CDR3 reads CASILAGVETQYF. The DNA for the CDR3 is TGTGCCAGCATCCTAGCGGGAGTAGAGACCCAGTACTTC.

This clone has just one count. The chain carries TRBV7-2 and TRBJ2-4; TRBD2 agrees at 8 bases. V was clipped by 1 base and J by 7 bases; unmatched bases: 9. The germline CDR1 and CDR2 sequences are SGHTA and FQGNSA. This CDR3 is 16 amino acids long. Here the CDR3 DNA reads TGTGCCAGCAGCTTAGGGGGTAGCGGGGACGGGAACATTCAGTACTTC. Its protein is CASSLGGSGDGNIQYF.

The CDR3 spells CASSPDGQGMSGYTF. The CDR3 nucleotides read TGTGCCAGCAGCCCGGATGGACAGGGTATGTCTGGCTACACCTTC. The V and J genes are TRBV5-6 and TRBJ1-2, with TRBD1 matching 8 bases. V shed 4 bases, J shed 7 bases, and the junction held 12 bases outside the gene matches. CDR1 SGHDT and CDR2 YYEEEE come from the germline V gene. CDR3 length: 15 residues.

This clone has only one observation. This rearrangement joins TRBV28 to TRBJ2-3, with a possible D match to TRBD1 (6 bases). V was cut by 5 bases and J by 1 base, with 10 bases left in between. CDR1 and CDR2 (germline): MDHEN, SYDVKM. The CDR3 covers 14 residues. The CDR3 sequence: CASSRAGGTDTQYF. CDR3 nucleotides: TGTGCCAGCAGTCGGGCAGGGGGCACAGATACGCAGTATTTT.

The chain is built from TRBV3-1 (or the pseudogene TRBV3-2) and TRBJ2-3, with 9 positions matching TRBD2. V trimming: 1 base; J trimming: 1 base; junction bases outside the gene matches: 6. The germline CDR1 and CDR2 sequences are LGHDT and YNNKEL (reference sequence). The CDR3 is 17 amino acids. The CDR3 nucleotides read TGTGCCAGCAGCCAAGGGGTAATAGCGGGGGGCACAGATACGCAGTATTTT. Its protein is CASSQGVIAGGTDTQYF.

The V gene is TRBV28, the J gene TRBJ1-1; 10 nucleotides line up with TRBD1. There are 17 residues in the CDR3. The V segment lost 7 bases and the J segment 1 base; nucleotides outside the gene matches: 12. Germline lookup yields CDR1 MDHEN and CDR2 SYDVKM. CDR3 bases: TGTGCCAGCACGAGCGGGACAGGGGAGATCCGGAACACTGAAGCTTTCTTT. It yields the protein CASTSGTGEIRNTEAFF.

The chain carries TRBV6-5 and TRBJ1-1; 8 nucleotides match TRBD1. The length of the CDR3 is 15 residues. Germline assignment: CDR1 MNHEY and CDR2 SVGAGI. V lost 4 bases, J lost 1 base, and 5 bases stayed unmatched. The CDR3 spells CASSSTGTGNTEAFF. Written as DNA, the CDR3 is TGTGCCAGCAGTTCCACCGGGACAGGGAACACTGAAGCTTTCTTT.

The CDR3 nucleotides are TGTGCCAGCAGTGTGGTGGAGGACACTGAAGCTTTCTTT. This gives the protein CASSVVEDTEAFF. The chain recombines TRBV2 with TRBJ1-1, with D uncertain. V was cut by 4 bases and J by 3 bases, with 9 bases left in between. Germline CDR1 is SNHLY and CDR2 is FYNNEI. The CDR3 is 13 amino acids.

Written as DNA, the CDR3 is TGTGCCAGCTACCAGATCCTATATAGCGGGAGAGCGAACACCGGGGAGCTGTTTTTT. It encodes CASYQILYSGRANTGELFF. The chain joins TRBV7-8 to TRBJ2-2; TRBD2 agrees at 9 bases. The J segment lost 0 bases and the V segment lost 8 bases, leaving 16 bases of the junction unmatched. The germline CDR1 and CDR2 sequences are SGHVS and FQNEAQ. The CDR3 is 19 amino acids.

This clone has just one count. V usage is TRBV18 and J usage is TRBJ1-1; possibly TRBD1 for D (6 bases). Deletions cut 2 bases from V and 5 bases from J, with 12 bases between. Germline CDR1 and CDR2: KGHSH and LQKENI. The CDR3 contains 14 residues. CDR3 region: CASSPAGAETEAFF. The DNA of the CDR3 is TGTGCCAGCTCACCAGCAGGGGCGGAAACTGAAGCTTTCTTT.

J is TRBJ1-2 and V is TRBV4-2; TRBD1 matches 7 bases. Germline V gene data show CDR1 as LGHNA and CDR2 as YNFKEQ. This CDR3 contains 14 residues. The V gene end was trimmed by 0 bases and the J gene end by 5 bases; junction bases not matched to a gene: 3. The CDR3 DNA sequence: TGTGCCAGCAGCCAAGAGGGACAGACATATGGCTACACCTTC. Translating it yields CASSQEGQTYGYTF.

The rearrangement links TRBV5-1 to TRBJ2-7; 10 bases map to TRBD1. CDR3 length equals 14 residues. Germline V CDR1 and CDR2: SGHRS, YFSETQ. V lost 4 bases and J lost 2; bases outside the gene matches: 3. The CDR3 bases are TGCGCCAGCAGCGCGGGGACAGGGGCCTACGAGCAGTACTTC. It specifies CASSAGTGAYEQYF.